Reported below is one T cell receptor beta chain. Its antigen is unidentified. These data originate in a study of sequential checkpoint blockade in melanoma. The wider study: Matched biopsies came pretreatment and at week 13 for approximately 20 patients. Study-wide results and caveats: Tumor T-cell fraction and clonality correlated with PD-L1 and CD8+ counts. In arm A, pretreatment tumor clonality was associated with response.

The table came from immunoSEQ multiplex PCR; TCRdb's copy has only in-frame clones and leaves some out. The sample lists around 2,500 clones, around 23% occurring once. Described treatment: randomized to nivolumab then ipilimumab (arm A) or the reverse (arm B). CDR1 MNHGY and CDR2 SAAAGT come from the germline V gene. The CDR3 consists of 15 residues. Trimming at V came to 7 bases and at J to 4 bases, leaving 9 bases not matched to a gene. The input for sequencing was tumor tissue (inferred from file names), taken from a patient given nivolumab and ipilimumab in sequence. The TCR originated in a human donor with melanoma. The chain recombines TRBV6-8 with TRBJ2-1, with TRBD2 matching over 8 bases. This CDR3 is CASTPGLGAYNEQFF. The CDR3 coding sequence is TGTGCCAGCACCCCGGGACTAGGGGCGTACAATGAGCAGTTCTTC.